The rows below give T cell receptor beta chains drawn from one sample of a study of T cell responses to AZD1222 COVID-19 vaccine. Sequencing was performed with immunoSEQ multiplex PCR; in TCRdb, only in-frame clones are kept and a portion is missing. The table shows some 130,000 clones, with around 93% occurring only once. The input for sequencing was peripheral blood, taken 28 days after the second AZD1222 dose. These receptors came from an adult who received the AZD1222 COVID-19 vaccine. The CDR3 runs from the conserved cysteine through the conserved F or W. The D gene is left open where the match is weak. Some rows mark clone size as missing; the rest say once, few, many or name a class of expanded clone.

V gene	CDR3 length	D gene	clone size	J gene	CDR3 DNA	CDR3 protein
TRBV19	15	.	once	TRBJ1-5	TGTGCCGTTCAGGGGTCGGAATATAGCAATCAGCCCCAGCATTTT	CAVQGSEYSNQPQHF
TRBV30	14	.	once	TRBJ1-3	TGTGCCTGGAGTGAAGGTCTCTCTGGAAACACCATATATTTT	CAWSEGLSGNTIYF
TRBV4-2	13	.	once	TRBJ1-1	TGTGCCAGCAGCCAAGATTTCCCCGACGGCGCTTTCTTT	CASSQDFPDGAFF
TRBV7-9	17	.	.	TRBJ1-1	TGTGCCAGCAGCGCGGACCATACGCCCAGGGGTATCTCTGAAGCTTTCTTT	CASSADHTPRGISEAFF
TRBV28	17	TRBD1	.	TRBJ1-5	TGTGCCAGCACGACGTCTCGCTCGGACAGGGACAATCAGCCCCAGCATTTT	CASTTSRSDRDNQPQHF
TRBV10-3	13	TRBD2	.	TRBJ2-1	TGTGCCATCAACAAGCGGGGGTTAGATGAGCAGTTCTTC	CAINKRGLDEQFF
TRBV19	14	.	.	TRBJ2-5	TGTGCCAGTAGTGGCAGGGGCATAAAAGAGACCCAGTACTTC	CASSGRGIKETQYF
TRBV9	15	.	.	TRBJ1-4	TGTGCCAGCAGCGTCGGGACGGCAACTAATGAAAAACTGTTTTTT	CASSVGTATNEKLFF
TRBV30	13	TRBD1	.	TRBJ2-7	TGTGCCTGGAGTCCACGGACAGGGATCGAGCAGTACTTC	CAWSPRTGIEQYF
TRBV7-2	15	.	.	TRBJ1-2	TGTGCCAGCAGCTCCGGGCCAAACAGGGACTATGGCTACACCTTC	CASSSGPNRDYGYTF
TRBV5-4	15	.	.	TRBJ1-6	TGTGCCAGCAGCAGGCAGGCGGAGGGCAATTCACCCCTCCACTTT	CASSRQAEGNSPLHF
TRBV5-1	12	.	.	TRBJ1-6	TGCGCCAGCGGCGAGAATAATTCACCCCTCCACTTT	CASGENNSPLHF
TRBV4-3	17	TRBD2	.	TRBJ2-2	TGCGCCAGCAGTCTTGGACTAGCGGGGGGGCCTGCCGGGGAGCTGTTTTTT	CASSLGLAGGPAGELFF
TRBV7-9	16	.	.	TRBJ2-1	TGTGCCAGCAGCGCCCGCTACAGGGATGGGCACAATGAGCAGTTCTTC	CASSARYRDGHNEQFF
TRBV19	13	.	.	TRBJ1-1	TGTGCCAGTAGGGACCGACCGAACACTGAAGCTTTCTTT	CASRDRPNTEAFF